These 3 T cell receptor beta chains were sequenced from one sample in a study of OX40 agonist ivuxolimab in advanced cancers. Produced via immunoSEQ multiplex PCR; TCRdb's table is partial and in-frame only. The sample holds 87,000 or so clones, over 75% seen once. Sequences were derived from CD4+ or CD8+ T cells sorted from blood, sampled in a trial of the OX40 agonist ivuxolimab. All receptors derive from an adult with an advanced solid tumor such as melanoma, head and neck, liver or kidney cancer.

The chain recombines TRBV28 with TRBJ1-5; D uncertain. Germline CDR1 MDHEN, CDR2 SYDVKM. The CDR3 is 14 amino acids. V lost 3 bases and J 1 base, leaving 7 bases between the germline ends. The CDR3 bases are TGTGCCAGCAGTTTCTATGGCAGCAATCAGCCCCAGCATTTT. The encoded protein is CASSFYGSNQPQHF.

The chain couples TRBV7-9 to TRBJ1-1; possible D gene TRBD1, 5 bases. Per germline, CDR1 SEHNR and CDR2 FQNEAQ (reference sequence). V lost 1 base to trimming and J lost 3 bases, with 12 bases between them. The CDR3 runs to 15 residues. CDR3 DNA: TGTGCCAGCAGCTTAGACGAGGGGATTTACACTGAAGCTTTCTTT. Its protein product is CASSLDEGIYTEAFF.

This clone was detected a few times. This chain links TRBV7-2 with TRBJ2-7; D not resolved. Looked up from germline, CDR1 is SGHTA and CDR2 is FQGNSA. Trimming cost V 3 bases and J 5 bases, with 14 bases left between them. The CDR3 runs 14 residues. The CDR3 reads CASSLGIGSNEQYF. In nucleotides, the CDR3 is TGTGCCAGCAGCTTGGGTATAGGGTCCAACGAGCAGTACTTC.